This T cell receptor (beta chain) is drawn from a study of blood T cell repertoires in COVID-19. CDR3 length: 15 amino acids. Assay used: immunoSEQ multiplex PCR; TCRdb lists only in-frame clones, some missing. The sample lists 150,000 to 200,000 clones; roughly 90% were seen once. Sequencing input: peripheral blood. The TCR originated in a man aged 18 to 30 with COVID-19, enrolled during active disease. The genes are TRBV21-1 and TRBJ1-3. TRBV21-1 constitutes a pseudogene. CDR3 region: CAGYGGGHSGNTIYF. CDR3 bases: TGTGCCGGATACGGGGGAGGACACTCTGGAAACACCATATATTTT.